This T cell receptor (beta chain) was profiled in a study of T-cell reconstitution after alpha-beta-depleted transplantation in children. This CDR3 region has 12 residues. V dropped 5 bases and J dropped 8 bases, with 12 bases sitting between them. CDR1 and CDR2 from the germline V gene are SQVTM and ANQGSEA. Unique molecular identifiers were used to barcode this TCRbeta library. TCRdb reprocessed the PCR reads via MiXCR and lists one record per CDR3 protein. The table shows 800,000 to 1,000,000 distinct CDR3 sequences, with about 29% occurring only once. Whole-study findings and limits: Where alpha-beta T cells came from about two months after transplant was reportedly several hundred expanded graft clones. After one year, T-cell counts and TCRbeta diversity mostly came from new T cells.

There are a few counts of this clonotype. As yet, its antigen is unknown. The starting material was PBMCs, mostly from graft donor cells, obtained 360 days after TCRalphabeta/CD19-depleted stem cell transplant. The source is a boy less than two years old who had a stem cell transplant for SCID, so the T cells may come from the graft donor. The chain has TRBV29-1 and TRBJ1-4; D may be TRBD1 (6 bases). The CDR3 loop reads CSVRTVWEKLFF. The CDR3 bases are TGCAGCGTTCGGACAGTCTGGGAAAAACTGTTTTTT.